This T cell receptor beta chain was retrieved from a study of cytomegalovirus exposure and HLA in healthy donors. Whole-study findings and limits: In vitro confirmation showed a few CMV-associated chains to be CMV antigen specific. Later on, an analysis tied some 17,000 TCR beta sequences to HLA alleles at 0.05 false discovery rate.

The V segment lost 5 bases and the J segment 14 bases; nucleotides outside the gene matches: 15. This CDR3 comprises 15 residues. The germline V gene encodes CDR1 SGHTA and CDR2 FQGNSA. About this clone: What it recognizes is unknown.

The PCR ran on 60 Vbeta and 13 Jbeta primers. Data came from immunoSEQ multiplex PCR; TCRdb stores just in-frame clones and leaves some out. This table has roughly 130,000 clones, 65% to 75% appearing once. This chain links TRBV7-2 with TRBJ1-6; TRBD1 agrees at 7 bases. The sequence was collected from a man in his forties in good health and CMV-seropositive. The sample was PBMCs. The CDR3: CASSAGGQTGRALHF. The CDR3 nucleotides are TGTGCCAGCAGCGCAGGGGGACAGACCGGGAGGGCCCTCCACTTT.